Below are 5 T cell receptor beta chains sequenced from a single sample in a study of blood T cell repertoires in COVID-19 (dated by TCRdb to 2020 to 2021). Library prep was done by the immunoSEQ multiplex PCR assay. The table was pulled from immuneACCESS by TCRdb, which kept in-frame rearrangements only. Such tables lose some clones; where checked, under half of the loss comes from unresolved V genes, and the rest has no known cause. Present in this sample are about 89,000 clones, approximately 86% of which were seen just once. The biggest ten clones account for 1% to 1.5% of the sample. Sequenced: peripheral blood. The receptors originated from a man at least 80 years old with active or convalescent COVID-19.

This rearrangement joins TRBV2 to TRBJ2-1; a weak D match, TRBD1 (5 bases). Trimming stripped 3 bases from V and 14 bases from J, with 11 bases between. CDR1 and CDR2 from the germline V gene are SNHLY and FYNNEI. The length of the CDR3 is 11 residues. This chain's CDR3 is CASSEQGNKFF. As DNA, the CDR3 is TGTGCCAGCAGTGAGCAGGGTAATAAGTTCTTC.

CDR3 nucleotide sequence: TGTGCCAGCAGTTTTGGGGCAGTCAGCAATCAGCCCCAGCATTTT. Amino acid sequence: CASSFGAVSNQPQHF. The chain is built from TRBV28 and TRBJ1-5; D is perhaps TRBD1 (5 bases). The CDR3 spans 15 residues. The V end was cut by 3 bases, the J end by 1 base, with 10 bases between. Germline assignment: CDR1 MDHEN and CDR2 SYDVKM.

CDR3 sequence (DNA): TGTGCCAGCAGCCTTATTAGCGGGTCCGGGGAGCTGTTTTTT. It encodes CASSLISGSGELFF. The chain combines TRBV14 with TRBJ2-2, with TRBD2 matching 7 bases. Germline V CDR1 and CDR2: SGHDN, FVKESK. CDR3 length: 14 amino acids. The V segment lost 4 bases and the J segment 6 bases; nucleotides outside the gene matches: 5.

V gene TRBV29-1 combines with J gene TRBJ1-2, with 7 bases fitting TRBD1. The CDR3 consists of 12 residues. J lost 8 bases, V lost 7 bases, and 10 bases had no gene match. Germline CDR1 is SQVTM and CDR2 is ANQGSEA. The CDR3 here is CSGGTVDRGYTF. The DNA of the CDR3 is TGCAGCGGCGGGACAGTCGATAGGGGCTACACCTTC.

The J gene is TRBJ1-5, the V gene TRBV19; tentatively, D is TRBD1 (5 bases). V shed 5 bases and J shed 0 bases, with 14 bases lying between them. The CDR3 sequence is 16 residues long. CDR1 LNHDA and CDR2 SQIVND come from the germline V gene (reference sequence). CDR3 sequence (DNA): TGTGCCAGTAGTTTCACAGGCGACACTAGCAATCAGCCCCAGCATTTT. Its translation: CASSFTGDTSNQPQHF.